The present TCR beta chain was sequenced within a study of shared clonotypes between healthy human individuals. CDR1 SGHVS and CDR2 FQNEAQ come from the germline V gene. Unmatched junction bases numbered 11, after V lost 5 bases and J lost 3 bases. The CDR3 totals 16 residues. The study's findings and limits: Generation of non-shared clonotypes was less probable than generation of clonotypes shared by all four donors.

CD8 cells regarded as naive lacked CD45RO, were positively chosen for CCR7, and omitted terminally differentiated effector memory CD45RA+ cells. Genomic DNA of every subset was divided equally among multiple immunoSEQ plates. The protocol was immunoSEQ multiplex PCR, while the TCRdb copy is restricted to in-frame clones and leaves out a portion. The sample includes some 1,900,000 clones, about 95% of them seen just once. About this clone: The antigen remains unidentified.

The chain carries TRBV7-8 and TRBJ2-7; the match to TRBD1 covers 9 bases. The source is a man in his late teens or twenties in good health. Sample: naive CD8+ T cells sorted from blood. CDR3 nucleotides: TGTGCCAGCAGCGGAACCGGGACAGGGCCCCACTACGAGCAGTACTTC. This encodes CASSGTGTGPHYEQYF.